This entry concerns a single T cell receptor beta chain. Its target is unknown. The CDR3 covers 14 residues. The germline CDR1 and CDR2 sequences are MGHRA and YSYEKL. V was cut by 4 bases and J by 0 bases, with 9 bases left in between. This entry is derived from a study of cytomegalovirus exposure and HLA in healthy donors. General observations from the study: V- and J-gene trimming in TCR beta was tied to a missense DCLRE1C variant by an analysis performed later.

It was with 60 Vbeta and 13 Jbeta primers that the PCR ran. Assay used: immunoSEQ multiplex PCR; TCRdb lists only in-frame clones, some missing. The table lists some 190,000 clones, around 83% of them singletons. This sequence originates from a man aged 40-49 years in good health and CMV-seropositive. Material for sequencing was PBMCs. The chain is built from TRBV4-1 and TRBJ1-1; the D is unclear. As DNA, the CDR3 is TGCGCCAGCAGCCGAGAACAGATGAACACTGAAGCTTTCTTT. Its protein product is CASSREQMNTEAFF.